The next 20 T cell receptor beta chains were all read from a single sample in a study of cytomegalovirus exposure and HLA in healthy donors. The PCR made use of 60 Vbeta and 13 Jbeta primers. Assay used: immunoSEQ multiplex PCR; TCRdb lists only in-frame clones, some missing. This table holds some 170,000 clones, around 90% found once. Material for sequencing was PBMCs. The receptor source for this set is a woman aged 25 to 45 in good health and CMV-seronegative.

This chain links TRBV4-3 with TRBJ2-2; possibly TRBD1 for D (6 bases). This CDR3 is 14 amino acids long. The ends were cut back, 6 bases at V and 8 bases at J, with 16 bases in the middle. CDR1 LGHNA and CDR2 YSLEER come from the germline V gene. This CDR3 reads CASRGQGTPGELFF. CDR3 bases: TGCGCCAGCAGGGGGCAAGGGACACCGGGGGAGCTGTTTTTT.

As DNA, the CDR3 is TGTGCCACCAGCAGCGGTAACTCTGGGGCCAACGTCCTGACTTTC. Its protein is CATSSGNSGANVLTF. The rearrangement uses TRBV15 and TRBJ2-6, with no clear D. V was shortened by 3 bases and J by 0 bases, with 6 bases between the two germline ends. Looked up from germline, CDR1 is LNHNV and CDR2 is YYDKDF (reference sequence). The length of the CDR3 is 15 residues.

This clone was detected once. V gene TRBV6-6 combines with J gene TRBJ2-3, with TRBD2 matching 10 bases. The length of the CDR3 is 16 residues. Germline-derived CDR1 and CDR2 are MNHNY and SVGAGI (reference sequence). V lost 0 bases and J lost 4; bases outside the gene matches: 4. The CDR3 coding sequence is TGTGCCAGCAGTTACTCCACCGGGACTAGCGCAGATACGCAGTATTTT. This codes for CASSYSTGTSADTQYF.

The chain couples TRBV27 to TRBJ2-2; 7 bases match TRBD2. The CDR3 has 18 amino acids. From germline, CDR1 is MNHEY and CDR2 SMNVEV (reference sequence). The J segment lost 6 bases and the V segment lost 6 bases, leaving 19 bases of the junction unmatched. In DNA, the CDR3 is TGTGCCAGCAGCCGCTTCCCCCCGGGCGGGAGAAGGGCCGGGGAGCTGTTTTTT. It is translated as CASSRFPPGGRRAGELFF.

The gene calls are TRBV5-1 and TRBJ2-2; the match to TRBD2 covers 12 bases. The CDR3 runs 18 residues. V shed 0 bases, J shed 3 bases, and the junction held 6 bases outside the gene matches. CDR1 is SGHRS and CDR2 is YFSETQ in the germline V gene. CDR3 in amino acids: CASSLGSPSGRDTGELFF. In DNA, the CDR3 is TGCGCCAGCAGCTTGGGAAGCCCTAGCGGGAGGGACACCGGGGAGCTGTTTTTT.

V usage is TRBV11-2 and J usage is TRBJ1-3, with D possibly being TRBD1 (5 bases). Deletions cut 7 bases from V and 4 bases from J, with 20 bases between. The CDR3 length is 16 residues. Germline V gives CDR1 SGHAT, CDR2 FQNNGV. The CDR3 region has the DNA TGTGCCAGCACCCGATGGGGGTCCGCGGGGGGAAACACCATATATTTT. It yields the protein CASTRWGSAGGNTIYF.

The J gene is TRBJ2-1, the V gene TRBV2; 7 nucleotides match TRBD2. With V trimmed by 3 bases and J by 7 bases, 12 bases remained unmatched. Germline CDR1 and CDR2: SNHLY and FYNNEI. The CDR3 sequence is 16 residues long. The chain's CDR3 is CASSEILAEPQNEQFF. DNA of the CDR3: TGTGCCAGCAGTGAGATTCTAGCGGAACCTCAAAATGAGCAGTTCTTC.

CDR3 DNA sequence: TGTGCCAGCAGCCAAGGGGGGGGTTTCAATCAGCCCCAGCATTTT. Protein: CASSQGGGFNQPQHF. V and J are TRBV4-2 and TRBJ1-5; maybe TRBD1 (5 bases). Trimming left V 1 base short and J 3 bases short, with 10 bases between. The CDR3 is 15 amino acids. Per the germline V gene, CDR1 is LGHNA and CDR2 is YNFKEQ.

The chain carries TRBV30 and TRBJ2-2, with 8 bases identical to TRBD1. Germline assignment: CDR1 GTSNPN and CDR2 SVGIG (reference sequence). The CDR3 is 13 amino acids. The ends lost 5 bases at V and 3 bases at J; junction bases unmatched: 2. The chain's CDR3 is CAWDRGDTGELFF. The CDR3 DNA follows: TGTGCCTGGGACAGGGGAGACACCGGGGAGCTGTTTTTT.

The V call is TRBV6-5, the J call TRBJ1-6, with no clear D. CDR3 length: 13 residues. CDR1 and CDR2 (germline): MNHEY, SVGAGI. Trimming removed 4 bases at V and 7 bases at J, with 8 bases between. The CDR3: CASSLGQNSPLHF. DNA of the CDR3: TGTGCCAGCAGTTTGGGCCAAAATTCACCCCTCCACTTT.

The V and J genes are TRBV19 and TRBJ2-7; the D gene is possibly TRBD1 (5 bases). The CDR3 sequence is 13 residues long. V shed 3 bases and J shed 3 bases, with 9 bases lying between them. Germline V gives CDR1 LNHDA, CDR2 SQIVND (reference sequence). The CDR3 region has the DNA TGTGCCAGTAGTATGATCAGGGACTACGAGCAGTACTTC. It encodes CASSMIRDYEQYF.

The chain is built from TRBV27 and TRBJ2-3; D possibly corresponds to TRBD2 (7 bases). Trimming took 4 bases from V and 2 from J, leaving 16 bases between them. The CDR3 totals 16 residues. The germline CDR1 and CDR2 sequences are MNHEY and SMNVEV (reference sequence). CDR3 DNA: TGTGCCAGCAGTTCCCCCGCGGGGGCCCACACAGATACGCAGTATTTT. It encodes CASSSPAGAHTDTQYF.

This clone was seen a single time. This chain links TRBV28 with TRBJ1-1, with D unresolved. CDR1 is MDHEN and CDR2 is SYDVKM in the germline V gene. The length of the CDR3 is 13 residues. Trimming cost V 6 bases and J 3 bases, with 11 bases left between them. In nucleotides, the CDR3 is TGTGCCAGCAGCCCGCCGGGGTACACTGAAGCTTTCTTT. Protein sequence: CASSPPGYTEAFF.

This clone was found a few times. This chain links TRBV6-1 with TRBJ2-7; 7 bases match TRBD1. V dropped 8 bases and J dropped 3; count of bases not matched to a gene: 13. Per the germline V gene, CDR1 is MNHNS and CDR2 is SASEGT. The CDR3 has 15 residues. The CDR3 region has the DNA TGTGCCAGCCGTCGCACAGGGGAAGGGGGCTACGAGCAGTACTTC. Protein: CASRRTGEGGYEQYF.

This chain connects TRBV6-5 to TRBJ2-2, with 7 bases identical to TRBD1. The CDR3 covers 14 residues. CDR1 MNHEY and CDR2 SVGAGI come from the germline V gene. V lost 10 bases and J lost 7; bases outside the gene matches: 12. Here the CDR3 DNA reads TGTGCCACAACCCGGGACAGCTCTGGCGGGGAGCTGTTTTTT. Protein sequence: CATTRDSSGGELFF.

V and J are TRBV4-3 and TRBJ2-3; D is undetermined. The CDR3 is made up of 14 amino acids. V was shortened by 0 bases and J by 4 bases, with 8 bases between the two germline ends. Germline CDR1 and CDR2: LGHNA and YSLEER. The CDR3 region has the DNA TGCGCCAGCAGCCAAGAAGCGCCCCCAGATACGCAGTATTTT. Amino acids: CASSQEAPPDTQYF.

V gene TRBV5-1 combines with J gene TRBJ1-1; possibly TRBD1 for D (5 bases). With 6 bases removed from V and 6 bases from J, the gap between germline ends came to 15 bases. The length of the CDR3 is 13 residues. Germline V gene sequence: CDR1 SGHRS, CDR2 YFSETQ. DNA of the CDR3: TGCGCCAGCACCCCGGGGGTTGAATCTGAAGCTTTCTTT. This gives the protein CASTPGVESEAFF.

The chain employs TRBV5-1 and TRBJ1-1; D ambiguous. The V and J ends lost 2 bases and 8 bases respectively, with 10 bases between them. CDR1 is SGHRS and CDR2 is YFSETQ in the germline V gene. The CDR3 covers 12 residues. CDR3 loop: CASSLNPREAFF. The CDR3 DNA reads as TGCGCCAGCAGCTTAAACCCGCGAGAAGCTTTCTTT.

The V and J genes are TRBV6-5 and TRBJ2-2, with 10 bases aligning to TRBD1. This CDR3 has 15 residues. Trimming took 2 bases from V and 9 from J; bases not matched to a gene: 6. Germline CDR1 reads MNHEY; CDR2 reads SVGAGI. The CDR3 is CASSYGTGALRELFF. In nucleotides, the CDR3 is TGTGCCAGCAGTTACGGGACAGGGGCTTTGAGGGAGCTGTTTTTT.

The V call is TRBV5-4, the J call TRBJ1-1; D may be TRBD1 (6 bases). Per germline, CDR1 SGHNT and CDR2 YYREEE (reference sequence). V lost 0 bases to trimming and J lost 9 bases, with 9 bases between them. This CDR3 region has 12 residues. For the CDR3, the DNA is TGTGCCAGCAGCTTGGAGGACAGCCAAGCTTTCTTT. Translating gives CASSLEDSQAFF.